Following are 24 T cell receptor beta chains from one sample sequenced in a study of identical twins. One entry per CDR3 protein, called by TCRdb with MiXCR from the 5' RACE reads. The sample records about 520,000 distinct CDR3 sequences, 20% to 25% being singletons. These data are also associated with another study on T cells expressing NK-cell markers.

The sequencing input was CD4+ T cells sorted from blood. All receptors come from a woman aged 18-30 years in good health.

The gene calls are TRBV12-3 or TRBV12-4 and TRBJ2-7; 11 bases align to TRBD2. The CDR3 runs to 15 residues. Trimming cost V 6 bases and J 0 bases; bases outside gene matches: 4. The chain's CDR3 is CASSWTSGYSYEQYF. Written as DNA, the CDR3 is TGTGCCAGCAGCTGGACTAGCGGGTACTCCTACGAGCAGTACTTC.

The chain combines TRBV27 with TRBJ2-3, with D possibly matching TRBD2 (5 bases). The CDR3 is 15 amino acids. The ends were cut back, 4 bases at V and 1 base at J, with 12 bases in the middle. The V gene's germline CDR1 is MNHEY and CDR2 SMNVEV (reference sequence). This CDR3 is CASSSPPRGTDTQYF. The CDR3 coding sequence is TGTGCCAGCAGTTCCCCTCCGAGGGGCACAGATACGCAGTATTTT.

This chain uses TRBV5-1 with TRBJ1-3; D is unclear. The germline V and J ends were trimmed by 0 bases and 4 bases, with 11 bases remaining between them. The CDR3 sequence is 15 residues long. Germline CDR1 SGHRS, CDR2 YFSETQ. The CDR3, as DNA: TGCGCCAGCAGCTTGGGTGTTCCGGGGGGAAACACCATATATTTT. Translating it yields CASSLGVPGGNTIYF.

This clonotype was picked up a small number of times. The gene calls are TRBV29-1 and TRBJ1-2; D gene unclear. V was clipped by 5 bases and J by 0 bases, with 10 bases between them. The CDR3 has 13 amino acids. CDR1 and CDR2 from the germline V gene are SQVTM and ANQGSEA. CDR3 sequence reads: CSVNPSPNYGYTF. DNA of the CDR3: TGCAGCGTTAACCCTTCCCCTAACTATGGCTACACCTTC.

The V and J genes are TRBV7-2 and TRBJ2-4; perhaps TRBD1 as D (6 bases). In germline, CDR1 is SGHTA, CDR2 FQGNSA. This CDR3 is 16 amino acids long. Trimming left V 2 bases short and J 0 bases short, with 11 bases between. Here the CDR3 reads CASSLPGHLAKNIQYF. CDR3 DNA sequence: TGTGCCAGCAGCTTACCGGGACATTTAGCCAAAAACATTCAGTACTTC.

The chain carries TRBV7-8 and TRBJ2-1; 8 bases are shared with TRBD1. Germline assignment: CDR1 SGHVS and CDR2 FQNEAQ. The V segment lost 5 bases and the J segment 7 bases; nucleotides outside the gene matches: 13. The CDR3 spans 16 residues. CDR3 amino acids: CASSTKQGVRENEQFF. The CDR3, as DNA: TGTGCCAGCAGCACCAAACAGGGGGTCCGGGAAAATGAGCAGTTCTTC.

This chain uses TRBV7-9 with TRBJ1-1, with 7 bases fitting TRBD1. The CDR3 covers 15 residues. Germline-derived CDR1 and CDR2 are SEHNR and FQNEAQ (reference sequence). V trimming: 10 bases; J trimming: 2 bases; junction bases outside the gene matches: 13. CDR3 protein: CAIHRTGARNTEAFF. The CDR3 nucleotides read TGTGCCATACATCGGACAGGCGCTAGAAACACTGAAGCTTTCTTT.

V usage is TRBV7-8 and J usage is TRBJ1-5; no reliable D call. CDR1 is SGHVS, CDR2 FQNEAQ, per germline. This CDR3 has 15 residues. V was clipped by 2 bases and J by 11 bases, with 19 bases between them. The CDR3 region is CASSLLPPGMGAQHF. CDR3 coding DNA: TGTGCCAGCAGCTTACTCCCTCCGGGAATGGGAGCCCAGCATTTT.

There are a few counts of this clonotype. The J gene is TRBJ2-3, the V gene TRBV5-1; a weak D match, TRBD1 (6 bases). This CDR3 has 16 residues. Germline V lookup: CDR1 SGHRS, CDR2 YFSETQ. Between the trimmed V and J ends, which lost 4 bases and 1 base, there was a span of 16 bases. CDR3 nucleotide sequence: TGCGCCAGCAGCGGCCAACAGGGAAGCGGCACAGATACGCAGTATTTT. It specifies CASSGQQGSGTDTQYF.

In this sample, this clonotype turned up a few times. This chain links TRBV4-2 with TRBJ2-1, with 11 bases lining up with TRBD2. The CDR3 contains 17 residues. With 0 bases clipped from V and 7 bases from J, the junction kept 8 bases outside the gene matches. From germline, CDR1 is LGHNA and CDR2 YNFKEQ. DNA for the CDR3: TGTGCCAGCAGCCAAGATCCCGTCCCTAGCGGGAGGAATGAGCAGTTCTTC. This translates into CASSQDPVPSGRNEQFF.

The rearrangement uses TRBV6-5 and TRBJ2-1; D call uncertain. Trimming shortened V by 2 bases and J by 9 bases, and 11 bases separated the two germline ends. The CDR3 is 13 residues long. The germline gives CDR1 MNHEY, CDR2 SVGAGI. The CDR3 nucleotides read TGTGCCAGCAGTTACGTGGACGCGAGTGAGCAGTTCTTC. It codes for CASSYVDASEQFF.

The gene calls are TRBV5-1 and TRBJ2-3, with D maybe TRBD1 (6 bases). This CDR3 contains 15 residues. V was clipped by 3 bases and J by 2 bases, with 13 bases between them. Germline loops: CDR1 SGHRS, CDR2 YFSETQ. The CDR3 reads CASSSTGTLTDTQYF. The CDR3 bases are TGCGCCAGCAGCTCGACCGGGACACTCACAGATACGCAGTATTTT.

This clonotype has a count of ten or more. The chain uses TRBV12-3 or TRBV12-4 and TRBJ1-3; no clear D. The CDR3 runs to 15 residues. Trimming cost V 3 bases and J 0 bases, with 9 bases left between them. CDR3 bases: TGTGCCAGCAGTTTCGGGTCTCACTCTGGAAACACCATATATTTT. It encodes CASSFGSHSGNTIYF.

This clonotype was seen only a few times. This chain links TRBV11-2 with TRBJ2-3, with 8 bases fitting TRBD2. Germline CDR1 is SGHAT and CDR2 is FQNNGV. The CDR3 spans 18 residues. The trim removed 4 bases at V and 1 base at J, leaving 13 bases unmatched. The CDR3 sequence: CASSSSVKAGGGTDTQYF. For the CDR3, the DNA is TGTGCCAGCAGCTCCTCCGTTAAGGCGGGAGGTGGCACAGATACGCAGTATTTT.

V is TRBV20-1 and J is TRBJ2-7; D perhaps matches TRBD1 (6 bases). V was trimmed by 2 bases and J by 3 bases, leaving 8 bases between them. This CDR3 is 12 amino acids long. Germline V gene lookup returns CDR1 DFQATT and CDR2 SNEGSKA (reference sequence). The CDR3 is CSARRTDYEQYF. In DNA form, the CDR3 reads TGCAGTGCTAGACGGACAGACTACGAGCAGTACTTC.

CDR3 bases: TGCGCCAGCAGCTTGGGAGGCAGCTTAATGGAGACCCAGTACTTC. It codes for CASSLGGSLMETQYF. V is TRBV5-1 and J is TRBJ2-5; no clear D. This CDR3 comprises 15 residues. Trimming removed 0 bases at V and 5 bases at J, with 14 bases between. Germline V gene sequence: CDR1 SGHRS, CDR2 YFSETQ.

V and J are TRBV9 and TRBJ2-3; 7 nucleotides match TRBD2. V dropped 0 bases and J dropped 2; count of bases not matched to a gene: 6. Germline values: CDR1 SGDLS, CDR2 YYNGEE. The CDR3 consists of 16 residues. The CDR3 DNA follows: TGTGCCAGCAGCGTAGGTGGCGGGAGAATCACAGATACGCAGTATTTT. This gives the protein CASSVGGGRITDTQYF.

This clonotype has only a few counts. This chain links TRBV11-2 with TRBJ1-5, with TRBD1 matching 8 bases. This CDR3 spans 18 amino acids. Germline V gene lookup returns CDR1 SGHAT and CDR2 FQNNGV. Germline trimming cut 3 bases from V and 6 bases from J; bases unmatched to any gene: 16. CDR3 sequence (DNA): TGTGCCAGCAGCTTTTCGTTGACCAGGGGGCGAACGGGTCAGCCCCAGCATTTT. Protein sequence: CASSFSLTRGRTGQPQHF.

In its sample, this clonotype was seen a few times. V and J are TRBV5-1 and TRBJ2-3, with D perhaps matching TRBD2 (5 bases). This CDR3 region has 15 residues. V was shortened by 4 bases and J by 4 bases, with 16 bases between the two germline ends. Germline CDR1 SGHRS, CDR2 YFSETQ. The CDR3 reads CASSVGPGYADTQYF. CDR3 bases: TGCGCCAGCAGCGTTGGTCCGGGGTACGCAGATACGCAGTATTTT.

The gene calls are TRBV3-1 and TRBJ1-2; D not certain. The CDR3 length is 15 residues. Trimming left V 4 bases short and J 0 bases short, with 12 bases between. CDR1 LGHDT and CDR2 YNNKEL come from the germline V gene (reference sequence). The CDR3 loop is CASSLIDVANYGYTF. CDR3 DNA: TGTGCCAGCAGCCTGATAGACGTAGCTAACTATGGCTACACCTTC.

The CDR3 here is CASSHLRTGSNHEQYF. The DNA of the CDR3 is TGTGCCAGCAGCCACCTGAGAACCGGGAGTAATCACGAGCAGTACTTC. This chain joins TRBV3-1 and TRBJ2-7; D possibly corresponds to TRBD2 (6 bases). The V gene lost 3 bases and the J gene lost 5 bases, with 20 bases spanning the gap. The CDR3 is made up of 16 amino acids. Germline loops: CDR1 LGHDT, CDR2 YNNKEL (reference sequence).

This clonotype was seen a handful of times. V gene TRBV4-3 combines with J gene TRBJ2-7; 8 nucleotides match TRBD2. From germline, CDR1 is LGHNA and CDR2 YSLEER. This CDR3 contains 15 residues. V dropped 5 bases and J dropped 2; count of bases not matched to a gene: 8. Here the CDR3 reads CASSYASGPTYEQYF. CDR3 sequence (DNA): TGCGCCAGCAGCTATGCTAGCGGGCCCACCTACGAGCAGTACTTC.

The J gene is TRBJ2-2, the V gene TRBV30, with a possible D match to TRBD2 (6 bases). V lost 1 base and J 3 bases, leaving 9 bases between the germline ends. CDR1 GTSNPN and CDR2 SVGIG come from the germline V gene (reference sequence). The CDR3 consists of 14 residues. The CDR3 nucleotides read TGTGCCTGGAGTGGCGGGATTTACACCGGGGAGCTGTTTTTT. It is translated as CAWSGGIYTGELFF.

The chain joins TRBV20-1 to TRBJ2-3; D remains ambiguous. The last part of the DNA fits TRBJ1-5 better; the J call may be wrong. The CDR3 is 14 residues long. Per the germline V gene, CDR1 is DFQATT and CDR2 is SNEGSKA (reference sequence). DNA for the CDR3: TGCAGTGCCAGACTAGCGGGAAGTCCGTATACGCAGCATTTT. Amino acids: CSARLAGSPYTQHF.